This is a list of T cell receptor beta chains from one sample in a study of glioma-infiltrating T cells after dendritic cell vaccination. Assay used: immunoSEQ multiplex PCR; TCRdb lists only in-frame clones, some missing. The sample carries around 92,000 clones, less than 90% recorded once. Specimen: blood, collected after dendritic cell vaccination. The source is a human donor with glioblastoma. Both conserved end residues are trimmed from each CDR3.

v_gene: TRBV6-1
j_gene: TRBJ2-7
CDR3aa: AGSGTSGYEQY

v_gene: TRBV5-4
j_gene: TRBJ2-2
CDR3aa: ASSPMPTGELF

v_gene: TRBV27
j_gene: TRBJ1-3
CDR3aa: ASSPGLSGNTIY

v_gene: TRBV28
j_gene: TRBJ2-2
CDR3aa: ASKGGRAAGELF

v_gene: TRBV5-1
j_gene: TRBJ2-2
CDR3aa: ASSLARVTGELF

v_gene: TRBV2
j_gene: TRBJ1-1
CDR3aa: ASSDREESTEAF

v_gene: TRBV5-1
j_gene: TRBJ2-3
CDR3aa: ASRVSTDTQY

v_gene: TRBV27
j_gene: TRBJ2-7
CDR3aa: ASSFGQAYEQY

v_gene: TRBV5-1
j_gene: TRBJ2-7
CDR3aa: ASSLAEREIDEQY

v_gene: TRBV27
j_gene: TRBJ1-1
CDR3aa: ASSYMGGEAF

v_gene: TRBV19
j_gene: TRBJ2-7
CDR3aa: ASSQLAGMTYEQY

v_gene: TRBV5-1
j_gene: TRBJ1-1
CDR3aa: ASSLVFRQGALWTEAF

v_gene: TRBV15
j_gene: TRBJ2-5
CDR3aa: ATSRGELAEAQY

v_gene: TRBV29-1
j_gene: TRBJ1-3
CDR3aa: SVEDPGTLGNTIY

v_gene: TRBV19
j_gene: TRBJ2-1
CDR3aa: ASNGFGTSGYNEQF

v_gene: TRBV5-4
j_gene: TRBJ2-7
CDR3aa: ASSLGPGEGEQY

v_gene: TRBV19
j_gene: TRBJ2-3
CDR3aa: ASSIYPPGLAGSAHTDTQY

v_gene: TRBV7-9
j_gene: TRBJ2-7
CDR3aa: ASSLESSGGEQY

v_gene: TRBV5-1
j_gene: TRBJ2-7
CDR3aa: ASSHGTRGEQY

v_gene: TRBV19
j_gene: TRBJ2-1
CDR3aa: ASSIRAGGYEQF

v_gene: TRBV19
j_gene: TRBJ2-3
CDR3aa: ASSITGYADTQY

v_gene: TRBV4-1
j_gene: TRBJ1-2
CDR3aa: ASSQGQLDYGYT

v_gene: TRBV15
j_gene: TRBJ2-1
CDR3aa: ATSRVPAGGGHEQF

v_gene: TRBV30
j_gene: TRBJ1-6
CDR3aa: AWGGDSLNSPLH

v_gene: TRBV4-1
j_gene: TRBJ2-2
CDR3aa: ASGRLGFAGELF

v_gene: TRBV4-1
j_gene: TRBJ1-2
CDR3aa: ASSPLGQRGYT

v_gene: TRBV7-3
j_gene: TRBJ2-1
CDR3aa: ASSPRGLGYNEQF

v_gene: TRBV30
j_gene: TRBJ2-5
CDR3aa: AWSAFSGVETQY

v_gene: TRBV23-1
j_gene: TRBJ2-7
CDR3aa: ASTRSRDSSYEQY

v_gene: TRBV6-1
j_gene: TRBJ1-1
CDR3aa: ASLPGGYPNTEAF

v_gene: TRBV5-1
j_gene: TRBJ2-3
CDR3aa: ASSLTTSGVTDTQY

v_gene: TRBV6-1
j_gene: TRBJ1-5
CDR3aa: ASSEQGDQPQH

v_gene: TRBV10-3
j_gene: TRBJ1-2
CDR3aa: AISALLESNYGYT

v_gene: TRBV30
j_gene: TRBJ1-4
CDR3aa: AWSVKAQGNEKLF

v_gene: TRBV18
j_gene: TRBJ2-7
CDR3aa: ASSPLQGEGEQY

v_gene: TRBV6-5
j_gene: TRBJ2-1
CDR3aa: ASSPGLGYNEQF

v_gene: TRBV19
j_gene: TRBJ2-1
CDR3aa: ASNVGVSSYNEQF